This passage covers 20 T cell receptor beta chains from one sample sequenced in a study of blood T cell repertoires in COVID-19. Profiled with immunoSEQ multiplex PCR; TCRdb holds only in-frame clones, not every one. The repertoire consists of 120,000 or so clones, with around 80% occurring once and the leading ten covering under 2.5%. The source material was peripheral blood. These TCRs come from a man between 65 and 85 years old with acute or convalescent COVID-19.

The CDR3 reads CASRRDRDEKLFF. Written as DNA, the CDR3 is TGTGCCAGCAGACGAGACAGGGATGAAAAACTGTTTTTT. This sequence joins TRBV6-5 and TRBJ1-4, with 7 bases identical to TRBD1. The CDR3 consists of 13 residues. The V gene end was trimmed by 6 bases and the J gene end by 6 bases; junction bases not matched to a gene: 4. Germline CDR1 reads MNHEY; CDR2 reads SVGAGI.

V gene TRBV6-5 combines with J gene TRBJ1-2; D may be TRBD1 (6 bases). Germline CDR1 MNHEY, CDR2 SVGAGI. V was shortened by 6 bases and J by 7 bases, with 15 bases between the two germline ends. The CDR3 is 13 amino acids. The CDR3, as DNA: TGTGCCAGCAGATTAGTACAGGGTGTTGGCTACACCTTC. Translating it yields CASRLVQGVGYTF.

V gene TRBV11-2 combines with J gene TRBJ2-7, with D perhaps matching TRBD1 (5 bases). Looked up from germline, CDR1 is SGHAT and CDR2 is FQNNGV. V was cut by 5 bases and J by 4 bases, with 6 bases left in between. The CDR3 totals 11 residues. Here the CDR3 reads CASSHRYEQYF. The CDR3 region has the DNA TGTGCCAGCAGCCACAGGTACGAGCAGTACTTC.

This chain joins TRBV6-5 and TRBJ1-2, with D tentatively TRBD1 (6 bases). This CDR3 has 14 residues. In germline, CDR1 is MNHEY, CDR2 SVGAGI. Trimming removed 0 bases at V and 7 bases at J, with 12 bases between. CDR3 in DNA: TGTGCCAGCAGTTACTCCGCGGGGGGCAGTGGCTACACCTTC. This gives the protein CASSYSAGGSGYTF.

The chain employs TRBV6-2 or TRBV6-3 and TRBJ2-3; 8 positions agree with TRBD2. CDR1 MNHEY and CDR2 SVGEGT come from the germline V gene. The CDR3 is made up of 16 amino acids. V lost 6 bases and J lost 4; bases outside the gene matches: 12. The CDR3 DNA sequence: TGTGCCAGCAGCCCACTGGGCGGGGGGATGCCAGATACGCAGTATTTT. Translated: CASSPLGGGMPDTQYF.

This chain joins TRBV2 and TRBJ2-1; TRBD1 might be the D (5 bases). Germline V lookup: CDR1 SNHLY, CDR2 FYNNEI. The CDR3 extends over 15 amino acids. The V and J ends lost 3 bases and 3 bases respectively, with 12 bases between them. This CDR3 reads CASSEGQENYNEQFF. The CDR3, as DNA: TGTGCCAGCAGTGAGGGGCAGGAGAACTACAATGAGCAGTTCTTC.

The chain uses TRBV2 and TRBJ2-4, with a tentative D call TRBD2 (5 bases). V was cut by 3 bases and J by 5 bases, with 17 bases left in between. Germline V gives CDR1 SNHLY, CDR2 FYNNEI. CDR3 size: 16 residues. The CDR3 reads CASSDRRRPGENIQYF. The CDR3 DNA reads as TGTGCCAGCAGTGATAGGCGACGCCCCGGGGAAAACATTCAGTACTTC. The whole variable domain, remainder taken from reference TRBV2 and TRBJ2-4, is EPEVTQTPSHQVTQMGQEVILRCVPISNHLYFYWYRQILGQKVEFLVSFYNNEISEKSEIFDDQFSVERPDGSNFTLKIRSTKLEDSAMYFCASSDRRRPGENIQYFGAGTRLSVL.

CDR3: CASSQVPGNTGELFF. In nucleotides, the CDR3 is TGTGCCAGCAGCCAAGTTCCGGGGAACACCGGGGAGCTGTTTTTT. The rearrangement links TRBV14 to TRBJ2-2, with unresolved D. Germline CDR1 is SGHDN and CDR2 is FVKESK. The ends were cut back, 1 base at V and 1 base at J, with 7 bases in the middle. This CDR3 spans 15 amino acids.

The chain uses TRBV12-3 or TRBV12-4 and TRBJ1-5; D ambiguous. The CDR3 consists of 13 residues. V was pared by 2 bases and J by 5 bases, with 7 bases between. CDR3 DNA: TGTGCCAGCAGTTTAACACGGGATCAGCCCCAGCATTTT. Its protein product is CASSLTRDQPQHF.

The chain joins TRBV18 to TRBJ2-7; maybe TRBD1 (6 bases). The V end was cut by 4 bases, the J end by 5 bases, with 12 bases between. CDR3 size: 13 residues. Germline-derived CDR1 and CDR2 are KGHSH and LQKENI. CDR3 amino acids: CASSLTGNHEQYF. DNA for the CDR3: TGTGCCAGCTCACTCACAGGGAACCACGAGCAGTACTTC.

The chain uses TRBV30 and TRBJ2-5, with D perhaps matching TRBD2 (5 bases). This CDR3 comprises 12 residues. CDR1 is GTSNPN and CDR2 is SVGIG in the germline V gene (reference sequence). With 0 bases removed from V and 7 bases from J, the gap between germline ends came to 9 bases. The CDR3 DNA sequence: TGTGCCTGGAGTGTACCGGCGGGGACCCAGTACTTC. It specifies CAWSVPAGTQYF.

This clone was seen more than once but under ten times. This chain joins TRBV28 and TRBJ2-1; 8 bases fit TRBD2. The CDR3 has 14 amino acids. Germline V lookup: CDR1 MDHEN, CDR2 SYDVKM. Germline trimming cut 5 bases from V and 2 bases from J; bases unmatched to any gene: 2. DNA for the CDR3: TGTGCCAGCAGTGGAGCGGGGGCCTACAATGAGCAGTTCTTC. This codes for CASSGAGAYNEQFF.

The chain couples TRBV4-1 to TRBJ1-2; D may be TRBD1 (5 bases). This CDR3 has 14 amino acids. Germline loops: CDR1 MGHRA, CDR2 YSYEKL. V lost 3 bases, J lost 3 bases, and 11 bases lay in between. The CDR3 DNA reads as TGCGCCAGCAGCCAGCAAGACAGAGACTATGGCTACACCTTC. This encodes CASSQQDRDYGYTF.

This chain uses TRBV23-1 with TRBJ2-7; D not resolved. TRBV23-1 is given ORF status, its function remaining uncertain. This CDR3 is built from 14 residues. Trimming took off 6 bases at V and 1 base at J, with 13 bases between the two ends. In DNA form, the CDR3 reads TGCGCCAGCAGCCTAACCGGGTCTTCCTACGAGCAGTACTTC. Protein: CASSLTGSSYEQYF.

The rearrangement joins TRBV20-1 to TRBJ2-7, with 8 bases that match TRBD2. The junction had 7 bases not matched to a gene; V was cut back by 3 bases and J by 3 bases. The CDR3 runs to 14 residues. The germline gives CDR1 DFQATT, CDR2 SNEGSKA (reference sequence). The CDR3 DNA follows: TGCAGTGCTAGTGATGGGAGCGGGGGCTACGAGCAGTACTTC. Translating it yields CSASDGSGGYEQYF.

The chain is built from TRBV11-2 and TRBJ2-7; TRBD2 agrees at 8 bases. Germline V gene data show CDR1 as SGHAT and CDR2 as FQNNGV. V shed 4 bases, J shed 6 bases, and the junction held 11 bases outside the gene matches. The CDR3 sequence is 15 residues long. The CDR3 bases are TGTGCCAGCAGCTCCGGGGGGGATCTATTTGGCGAGCAGTACTTC. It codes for CASSSGGDLFGEQYF.

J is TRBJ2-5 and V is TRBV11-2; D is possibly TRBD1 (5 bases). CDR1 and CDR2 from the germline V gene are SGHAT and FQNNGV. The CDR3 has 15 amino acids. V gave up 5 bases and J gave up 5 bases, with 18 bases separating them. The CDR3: CASSPLQGLGETQYF. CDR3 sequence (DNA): TGTGCCAGCAGCCCCCTTCAGGGCCTCGGCGAGACCCAGTACTTC.

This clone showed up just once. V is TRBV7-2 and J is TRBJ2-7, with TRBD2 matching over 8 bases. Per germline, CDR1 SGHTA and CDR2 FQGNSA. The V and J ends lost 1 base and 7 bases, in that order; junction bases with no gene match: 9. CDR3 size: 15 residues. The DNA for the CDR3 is TGTGCCAGCAGCTTAGGGGGTGGACTAGCTCGGGAGCAGTACTTC. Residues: CASSLGGGLAREQYF.

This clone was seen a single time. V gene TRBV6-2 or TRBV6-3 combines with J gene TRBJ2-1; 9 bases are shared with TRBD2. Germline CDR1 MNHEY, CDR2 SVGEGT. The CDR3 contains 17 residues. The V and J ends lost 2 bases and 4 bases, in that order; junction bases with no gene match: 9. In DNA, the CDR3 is TGTGCCAGCAGTTACCGGAGCCACGCGGGGGGGTACAATGAGCAGTTCTTC. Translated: CASSYRSHAGGYNEQFF.

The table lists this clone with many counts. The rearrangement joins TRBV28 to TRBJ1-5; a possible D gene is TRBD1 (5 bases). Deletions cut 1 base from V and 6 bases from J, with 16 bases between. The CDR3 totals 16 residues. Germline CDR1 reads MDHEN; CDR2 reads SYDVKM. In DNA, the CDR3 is TGTGCCAGCAGTTTATCGCGTAGGGCGGGGGGTCAGCCCCAGCATTTT. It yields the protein CASSLSRRAGGQPQHF.